The rows below give T cell receptor beta chains drawn from one sample of a study of blood T cell repertoires in COVID-19. Produced via immunoSEQ multiplex PCR; TCRdb's table is partial and in-frame only. The table shows around 400,000 clones, with roughly 90% occurring only once. The sample comprised peripheral blood. The source is a man in his forties with acute or convalescent COVID-19. Both conserved end residues are part of each CDR3. The order of the fields is clone size, J gene, V gene, D gene, CDR3 protein, CDR3 DNA. D genes are given only for firm matches. Only part of the rows carry a size: once, few, many, or a class if the clone is expanded.

clone_size: many
j_call: TRBJ2-7
v_call: TRBV30
d_call: NA
cdr3_aa: CAWSRGRYEQYF
cdr3_nt: TGTGCCTGGAGTCGAGGGAGATACGAGCAGTACTTC

clone_size: NA
j_call: TRBJ1-2
v_call: TRBV14
d_call: NA
cdr3_aa: CASSQGRNYGYTF
cdr3_nt: TGTGCCAGCAGCCAAGGGAGGAACTATGGCTACACCTTC

clone_size: NA
j_call: TRBJ1-6
v_call: TRBV21-1
d_call: NA
cdr3_aa: CASRRGGSRDSPLHF
cdr3_nt: TGTGCCAGCAGGCGGGGGGGCAGCCGGGATTCACCCCTCCACTTT

clone_size: NA
j_call: TRBJ1-6
v_call: TRBV11-2
d_call: NA
cdr3_aa: CASSLGARMGF
cdr3_nt: TGTGCCAGCAGCTTAGGGGCCAGGATGGGTTTC

clone_size: NA
j_call: TRBJ2-3
v_call: TRBV2
d_call: NA
cdr3_aa: CASSERVGGTDTQYF
cdr3_nt: TGTGCCAGCAGTGAACGGGTGGGTGGCACAGATACGCAGTATTTT

clone_size: NA
j_call: TRBJ1-4
v_call: TRBV6-1
d_call: NA
cdr3_aa: CASSEGLQGELGKLFF
cdr3_nt: TGTGCCAGCAGTGAAGGCCTCCAGGGCGAGTTAGGAAAACTGTTTTTT

clone_size: NA
j_call: TRBJ1-1
v_call: TRBV2
d_call: TRBD1
cdr3_aa: CASKNSRAGGTEAFF
cdr3_nt: TGTGCCAGCAAGAATTCTAGAGCAGGGGGCACTGAAGCTTTCTTT

clone_size: NA
j_call: TRBJ1-4
v_call: TRBV29-1
d_call: NA
cdr3_aa: CSVDIGGEKLFF
cdr3_nt: TGCAGCGTTGACATTGGGGGGGAAAAACTGTTTTTT

clone_size: NA
j_call: TRBJ1-4
v_call: TRBV6-5
d_call: NA
cdr3_aa: CASSTRDGVEKLFF
cdr3_nt: TGTGCCAGCAGTACGAGGGATGGTGTTGAAAAACTGTTTTTT

clone_size: NA
j_call: TRBJ1-5
v_call: TRBV5-1
d_call: NA
cdr3_aa: CASSLEGGNQPQHF
cdr3_nt: TGCGCCAGCAGCTTGGAGGGGGGCAATCAGCCCCAGCATTTT

clone_size: NA
j_call: TRBJ2-1
v_call: TRBV6-2/TRBV6-3
d_call: TRBD2
cdr3_aa: CASSYSSGPGFDWNEQFF
cdr3_nt: TGTGCCAGCAGTTACTCTAGCGGGCCCGGTTTTGATTGGAATGAGCAGTTCTTC

clone_size: NA
j_call: TRBJ1-5
v_call: TRBV27
d_call: NA
cdr3_aa: CASSFGGIGQPQHF
cdr3_nt: TGTGCCAGCAGTTTTGGGGGCATTGGGCAGCCCCAGCATTTT

clone_size: NA
j_call: TRBJ2-7
v_call: TRBV12-3/TRBV12-4
d_call: NA
cdr3_aa: CASSPSDEQYF
cdr3_nt: TGTGCCAGCAGCCCCTCTGACGAGCAGTACTTC

clone_size: NA
j_call: TRBJ1-3
v_call: TRBV28
d_call: TRBD1
cdr3_aa: CASSPRTGAISGNTIYF
cdr3_nt: TGTGCCAGCAGTCCTCGGACAGGGGCGATCTCTGGAAACACCATATATTTT

clone_size: NA
j_call: TRBJ2-7
v_call: TRBV5-1
d_call: TRBD2
cdr3_aa: CASSSRTSGSYEQYF
cdr3_nt: TGCGCCAGCAGCTCGAGGACTAGCGGCTCCTACGAGCAGTACTTC

clone_size: NA
j_call: TRBJ1-2
v_call: TRBV6-2/TRBV6-3
d_call: NA
cdr3_aa: CASSYLTSVTYGYTF
cdr3_nt: TGTGCCAGCAGTTATTTGACTTCGGTCACCTATGGCTACACCTTC

clone_size: once
j_call: TRBJ1-1
v_call: TRBV6-5
d_call: TRBD1
cdr3_aa: CASSPTGGHTEAFF
cdr3_nt: TGTGCCAGCAGCCCAACAGGGGGTCACACTGAAGCTTTCTTT